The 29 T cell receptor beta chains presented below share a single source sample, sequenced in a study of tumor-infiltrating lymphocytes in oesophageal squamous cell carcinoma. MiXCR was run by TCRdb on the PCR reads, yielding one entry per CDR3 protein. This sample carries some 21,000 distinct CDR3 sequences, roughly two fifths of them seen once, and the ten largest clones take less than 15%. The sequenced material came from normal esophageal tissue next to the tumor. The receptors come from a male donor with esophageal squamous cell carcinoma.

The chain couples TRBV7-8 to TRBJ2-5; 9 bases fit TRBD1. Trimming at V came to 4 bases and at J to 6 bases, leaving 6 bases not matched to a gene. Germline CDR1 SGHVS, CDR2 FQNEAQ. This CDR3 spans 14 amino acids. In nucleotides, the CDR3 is TGTGCCAGCAGCTCCGACAGGGGGAGGAAGACCCAGTACTTC. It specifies CASSSDRGRKTQYF.

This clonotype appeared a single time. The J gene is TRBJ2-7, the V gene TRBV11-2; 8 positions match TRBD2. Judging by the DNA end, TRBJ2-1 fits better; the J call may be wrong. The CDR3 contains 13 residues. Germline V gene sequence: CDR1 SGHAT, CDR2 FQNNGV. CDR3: CASSREGYNEQFF. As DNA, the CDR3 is TGTGCCAGCTCACGGGAGGGGTACAATGAGCAGTTCTTC.

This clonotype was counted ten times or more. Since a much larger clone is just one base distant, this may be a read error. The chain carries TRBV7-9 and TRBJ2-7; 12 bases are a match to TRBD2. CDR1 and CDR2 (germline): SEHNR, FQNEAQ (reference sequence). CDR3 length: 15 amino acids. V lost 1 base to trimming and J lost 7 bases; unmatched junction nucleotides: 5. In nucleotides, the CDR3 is TGTGCCAGCAGCTTAGGACTAGCGGGAGTAAATGAGCAGTACTTC. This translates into CASSLGLAGVNEQYF.

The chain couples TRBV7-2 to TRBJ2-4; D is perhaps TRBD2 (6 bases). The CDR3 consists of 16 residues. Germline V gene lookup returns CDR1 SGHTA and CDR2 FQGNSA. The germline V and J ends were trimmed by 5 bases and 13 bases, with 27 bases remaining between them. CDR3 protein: CASSHRGALYNNEQYF. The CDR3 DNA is TGTGCCAGCAGCCACCGCGGGGCTCTCTACAATAATGAGCAGTACTTC.

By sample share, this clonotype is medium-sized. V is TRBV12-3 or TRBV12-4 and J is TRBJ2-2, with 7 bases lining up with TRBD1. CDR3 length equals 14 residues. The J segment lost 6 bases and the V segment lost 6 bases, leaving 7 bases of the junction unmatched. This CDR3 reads CASSLQGNAGELFF. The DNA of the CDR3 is TGTGCCAGCAGCTTACAGGGGAATGCCGGGGAGCTGTTTTTT.

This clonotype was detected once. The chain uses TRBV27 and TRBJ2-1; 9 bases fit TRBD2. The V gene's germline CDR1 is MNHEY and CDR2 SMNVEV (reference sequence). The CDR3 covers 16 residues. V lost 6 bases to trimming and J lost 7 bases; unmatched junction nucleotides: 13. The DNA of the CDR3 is TGTGCCAGCAGACCGCTTAGCGGGAGTGGGTTGAATGAGCAGTTCTTC. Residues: CASRPLSGSGLNEQFF.

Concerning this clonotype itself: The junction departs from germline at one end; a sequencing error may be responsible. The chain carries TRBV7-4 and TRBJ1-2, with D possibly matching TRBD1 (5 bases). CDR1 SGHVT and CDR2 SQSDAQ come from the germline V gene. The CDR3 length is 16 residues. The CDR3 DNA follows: TGTGCCAGCAGCTATCGTGATCCGGGACCTAACCATGGCTACACCTTC. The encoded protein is CASSYRDPGPNHGYTF.

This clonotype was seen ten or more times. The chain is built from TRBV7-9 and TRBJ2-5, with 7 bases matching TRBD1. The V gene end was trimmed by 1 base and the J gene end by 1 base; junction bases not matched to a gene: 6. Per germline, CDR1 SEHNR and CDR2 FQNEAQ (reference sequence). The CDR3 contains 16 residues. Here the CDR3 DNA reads TGTGCCAGCAGCTTAGTGGGACAGAATCTCCAAGAGACCCAGTACTTC. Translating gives CASSLVGQNLQETQYF.

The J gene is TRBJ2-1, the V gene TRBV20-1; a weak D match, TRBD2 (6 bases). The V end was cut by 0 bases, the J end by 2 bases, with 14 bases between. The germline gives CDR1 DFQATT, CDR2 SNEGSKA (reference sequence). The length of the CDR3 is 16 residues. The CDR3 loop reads CSARDRVADAYNEQFF. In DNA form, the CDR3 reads TGCAGTGCTAGAGATCGAGTAGCGGATGCCTACAATGAGCAGTTCTTC.

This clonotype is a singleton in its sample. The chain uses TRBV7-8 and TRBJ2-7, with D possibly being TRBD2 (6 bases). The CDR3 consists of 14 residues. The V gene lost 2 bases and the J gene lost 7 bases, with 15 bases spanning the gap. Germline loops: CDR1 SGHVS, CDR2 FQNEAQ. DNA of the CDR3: TGTGCCAGCAGCTTAACGGGAGTATACAATGAGCAGTACTTC. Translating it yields CASSLTGVYNEQYF.

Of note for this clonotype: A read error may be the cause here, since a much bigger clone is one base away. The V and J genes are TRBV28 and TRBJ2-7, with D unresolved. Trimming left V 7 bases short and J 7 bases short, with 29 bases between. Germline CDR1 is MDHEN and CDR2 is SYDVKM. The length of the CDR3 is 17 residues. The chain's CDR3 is CASNVLGLSELPNEQYF. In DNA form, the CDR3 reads TGTGCCAGCAACGTTTTGGGTTTAAGCGAACTCCCCAATGAGCAGTACTTC. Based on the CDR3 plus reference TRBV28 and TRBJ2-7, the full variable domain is DVKVTQSSRYLVKRTGEKVFLECVQDMDHENMFWYRQDPGLGLRLIYFSYDVKMKEKGDIPEGYSVSREKKERFSLILESASTNQTSMYLCASNVLGLSELPNEQYFGPGTRLTVT.

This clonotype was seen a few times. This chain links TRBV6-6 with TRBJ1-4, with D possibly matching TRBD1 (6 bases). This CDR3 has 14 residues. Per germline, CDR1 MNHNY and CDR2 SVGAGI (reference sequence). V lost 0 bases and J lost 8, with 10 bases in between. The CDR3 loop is CASSYSQGQEKLFF. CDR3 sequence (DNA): TGTGCCAGCAGTTACTCCCAGGGGCAGGAAAAACTGTTTTTT.

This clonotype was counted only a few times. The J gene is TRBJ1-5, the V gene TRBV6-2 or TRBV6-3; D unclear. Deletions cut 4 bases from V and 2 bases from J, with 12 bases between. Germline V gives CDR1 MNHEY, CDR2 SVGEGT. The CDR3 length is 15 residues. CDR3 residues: CASSLHTIGNQPQHF. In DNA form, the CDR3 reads TGTGCCAGCAGTTTGCATACGATAGGCAATCAGCCCCAGCATTTT.

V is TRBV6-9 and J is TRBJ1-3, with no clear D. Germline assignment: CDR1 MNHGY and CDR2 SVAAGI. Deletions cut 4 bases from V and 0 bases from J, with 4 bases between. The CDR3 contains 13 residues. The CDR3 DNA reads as TGTGCCAGCAGTTGGACCTCTGGAAACACCATATATTTT. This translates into CASSWTSGNTIYF.

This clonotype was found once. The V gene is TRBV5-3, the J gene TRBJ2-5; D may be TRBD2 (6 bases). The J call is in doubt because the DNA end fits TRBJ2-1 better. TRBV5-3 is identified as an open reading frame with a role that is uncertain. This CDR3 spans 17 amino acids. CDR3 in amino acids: CASSPGGGSAYNNEQFF. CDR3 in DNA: TGTGCCAGCAGCCCGGGTGGGGGGAGCGCTTATAACAATGAGCAGTTCTTC.

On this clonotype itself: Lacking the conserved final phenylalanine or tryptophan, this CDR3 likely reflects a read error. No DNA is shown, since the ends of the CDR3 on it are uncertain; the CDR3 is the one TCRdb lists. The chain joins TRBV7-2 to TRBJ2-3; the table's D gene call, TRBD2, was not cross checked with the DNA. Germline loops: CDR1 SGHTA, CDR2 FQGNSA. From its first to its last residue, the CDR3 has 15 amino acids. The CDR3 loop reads CASSLVVAGGPEIGP.

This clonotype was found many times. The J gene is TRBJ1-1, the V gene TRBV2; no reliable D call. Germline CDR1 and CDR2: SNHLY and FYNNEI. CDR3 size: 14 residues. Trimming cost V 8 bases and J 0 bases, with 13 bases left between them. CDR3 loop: CASGLGDMNTEAFF. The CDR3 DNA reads TGTGCCAGCGGTCTAGGTGACATGAACACTGAAGCTTTCTTT.

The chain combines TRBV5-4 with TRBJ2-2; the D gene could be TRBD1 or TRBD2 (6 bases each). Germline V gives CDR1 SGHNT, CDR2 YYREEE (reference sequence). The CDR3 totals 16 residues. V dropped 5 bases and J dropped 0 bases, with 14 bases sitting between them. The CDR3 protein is CASRPGDRTNTGELFF. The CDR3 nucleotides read TGTGCCAGCAGACCGGGAGACAGGACGAACACCGGGGAGCTGTTTTTT.

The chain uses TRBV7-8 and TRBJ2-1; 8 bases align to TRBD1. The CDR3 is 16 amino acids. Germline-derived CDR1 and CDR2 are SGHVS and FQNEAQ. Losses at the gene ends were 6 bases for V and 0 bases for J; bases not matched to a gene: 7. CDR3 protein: CASRPRTGGSYNEQFF. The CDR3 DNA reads TGTGCCAGCAGACCCCGAACAGGGGGCTCCTACAATGAGCAGTTCTTC.

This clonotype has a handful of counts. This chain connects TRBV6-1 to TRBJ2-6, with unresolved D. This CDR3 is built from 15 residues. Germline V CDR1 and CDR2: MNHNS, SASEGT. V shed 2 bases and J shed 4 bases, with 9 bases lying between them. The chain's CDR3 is CASSEQGSGANVLTF. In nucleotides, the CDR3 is TGTGCCAGCAGTGAACAAGGGTCCGGGGCCAACGTCCTGACTTTC.

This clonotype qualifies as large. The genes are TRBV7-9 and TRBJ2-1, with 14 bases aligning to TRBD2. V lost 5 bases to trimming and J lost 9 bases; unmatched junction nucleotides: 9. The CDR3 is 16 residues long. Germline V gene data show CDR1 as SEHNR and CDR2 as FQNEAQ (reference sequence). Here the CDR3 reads CASSPRTSGRNVEQFF. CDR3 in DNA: TGTGCCAGCAGCCCGCGGACTAGCGGGAGGAATGTTGAGCAGTTCTTC. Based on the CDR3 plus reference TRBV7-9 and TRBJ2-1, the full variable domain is DTGVSQNPRHKITKRGQNVTFRCDPISEHNRLYWYRQTLGQGPEFLTYFQNEAQLEKSRLLSDRFSAERPKGSFSTLEIQRTEQGDSAMYLCASSPRTSGRNVEQFFGPGTRLTVL.

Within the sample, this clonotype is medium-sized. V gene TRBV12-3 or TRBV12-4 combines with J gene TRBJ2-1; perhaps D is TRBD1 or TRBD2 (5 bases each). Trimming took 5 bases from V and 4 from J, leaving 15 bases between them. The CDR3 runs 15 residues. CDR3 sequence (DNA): TGTGCCAGCAGTCGAAATTCGGGACGTTACAATGAGCAGTTCTTC. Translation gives CASSRNSGRYNEQFF.

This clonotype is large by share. CDR3 in DNA: TGTGCCAGCAGCCCAGGGACAGGGGTGGCCGGGGAGCTGTTTTTT. Amino acid sequence: CASSPGTGVAGELFF. V is TRBV7-6 and J is TRBJ2-2, with TRBD1 matching over 10 bases. V lost 5 bases and J lost 6; bases outside the gene matches: 6. The V gene's germline CDR1 is SGHVS and CDR2 FNYEAQ. The CDR3 consists of 15 residues.

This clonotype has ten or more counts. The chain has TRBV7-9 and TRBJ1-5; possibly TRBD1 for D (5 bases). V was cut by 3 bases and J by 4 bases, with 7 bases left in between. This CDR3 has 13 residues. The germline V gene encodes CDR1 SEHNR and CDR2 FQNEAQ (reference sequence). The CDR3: CASSLTENQPQHF. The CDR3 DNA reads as TGTGCCAGCAGCTTGACAGAGAATCAGCCCCAGCATTTT. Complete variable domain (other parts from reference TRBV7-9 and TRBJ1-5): DTGVSQNPRHKITKRGQNVTFRCDPISEHNRLYWYRQTLGQGPEFLTYFQNEAQLEKSRLLSDRFSAERPKGSFSTLEIQRTEQGDSAMYLCASSLTENQPQHFGDGTRLSIL.

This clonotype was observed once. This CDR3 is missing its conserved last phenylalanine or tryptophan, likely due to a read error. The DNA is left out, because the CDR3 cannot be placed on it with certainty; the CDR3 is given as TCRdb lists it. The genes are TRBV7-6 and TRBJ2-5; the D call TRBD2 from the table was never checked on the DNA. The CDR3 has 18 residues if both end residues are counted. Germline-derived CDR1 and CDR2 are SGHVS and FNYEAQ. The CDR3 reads CASSLGVGGSLSEQYFGS.

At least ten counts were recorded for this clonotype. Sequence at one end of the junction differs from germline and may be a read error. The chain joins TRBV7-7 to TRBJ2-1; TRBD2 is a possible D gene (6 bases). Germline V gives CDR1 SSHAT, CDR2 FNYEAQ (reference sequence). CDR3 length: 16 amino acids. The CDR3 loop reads CASSLESGEPYNEQFF. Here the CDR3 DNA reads TGTGCTAGCAGCTTAGAATCGGGGGAGCCCTACAATGAGCAGTTCTTC.

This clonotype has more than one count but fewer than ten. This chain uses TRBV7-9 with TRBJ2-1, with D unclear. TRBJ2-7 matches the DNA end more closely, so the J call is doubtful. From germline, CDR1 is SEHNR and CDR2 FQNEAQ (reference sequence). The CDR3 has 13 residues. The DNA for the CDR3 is TGTGCCAGCAGCTTAGCTAGTAGGTACGAGCAGTACTTC. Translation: CASSLASRYEQYF.

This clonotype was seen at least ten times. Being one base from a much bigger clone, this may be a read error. The CDR3 sequence: CASSESLSVPRGEQYF. The CDR3 nucleotides read TGCGCCAGCAGTGAGTCGTTGTCGGTGCCTCGCGGTGAGCAGTACTTC. V and J are TRBV10-1 and TRBJ2-7; no clear D. The V gene lost 0 bases and the J gene lost 7 bases, with 19 bases spanning the gap. In germline, CDR1 is WNHNN, CDR2 SYGVQD (reference sequence). The CDR3 has 16 amino acids.

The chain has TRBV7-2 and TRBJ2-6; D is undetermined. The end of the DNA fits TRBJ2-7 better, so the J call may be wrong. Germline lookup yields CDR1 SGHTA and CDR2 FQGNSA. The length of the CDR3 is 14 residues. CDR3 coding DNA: TGTGCCAGCAGCTTAGGGCAGGCCCACAATGAGCAGTACTTC. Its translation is CASSLGQAHNEQYF.